One T cell receptor beta chain is described in this entry. Its antigen is unidentified. The data originate from a study of post-analysis software for immune sequencing data. Overall study results and limits: F measure grouped same-batch samples tightly together. For normalized Chao1 diversity, multiple sclerosis patients scored significantly lower than controls did. A handful of TRBV segments were more frequent in patients than controls; TRBV5-6, TRBV5-1 and TRBV20-1 belonged to this group.

V dropped 4 bases and J dropped 10; count of bases not matched to a gene: 7. In germline, CDR1 is SEHNR, CDR2 FQNEAQ (reference sequence). The CDR3 sequence is 15 residues long. Every TCR beta cDNA library bore unique molecular identifiers. Starting from about 0.98 to 11 million T cells, the study yielded a few hundred thousand cDNA molecules. TCRdb analysed the PCR reads with MiXCR anew, one entry per CDR3 protein. Among fewer than 700,000 distinct CDR3 sequences listed, around 44% were seen once. Sequenced input: blood. This TCR derives from a girl aged 5-17 years with multiple sclerosis. The rearrangement links TRBV7-9 to TRBJ2-1, with 13 bases aligning to TRBD2. The CDR3 here is CASSSGLAGRWEQFF. The CDR3 DNA reads TGTGCCAGCAGCTCGGGACTAGCGGGACGTTGGGAGCAGTTCTTC.